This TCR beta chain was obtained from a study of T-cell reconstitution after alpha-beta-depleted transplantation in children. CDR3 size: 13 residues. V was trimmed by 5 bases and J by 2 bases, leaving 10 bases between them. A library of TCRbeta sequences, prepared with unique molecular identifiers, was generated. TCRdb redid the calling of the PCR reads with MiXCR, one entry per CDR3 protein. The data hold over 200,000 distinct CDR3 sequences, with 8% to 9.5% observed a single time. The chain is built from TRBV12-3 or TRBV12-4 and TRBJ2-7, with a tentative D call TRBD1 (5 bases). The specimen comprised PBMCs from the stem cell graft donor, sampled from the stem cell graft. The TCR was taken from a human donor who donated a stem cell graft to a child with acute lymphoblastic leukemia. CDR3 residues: CASSVQETYEQYF. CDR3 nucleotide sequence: TGTGCCAGCAGTGTACAGGAGACCTACGAGCAGTACTTC.